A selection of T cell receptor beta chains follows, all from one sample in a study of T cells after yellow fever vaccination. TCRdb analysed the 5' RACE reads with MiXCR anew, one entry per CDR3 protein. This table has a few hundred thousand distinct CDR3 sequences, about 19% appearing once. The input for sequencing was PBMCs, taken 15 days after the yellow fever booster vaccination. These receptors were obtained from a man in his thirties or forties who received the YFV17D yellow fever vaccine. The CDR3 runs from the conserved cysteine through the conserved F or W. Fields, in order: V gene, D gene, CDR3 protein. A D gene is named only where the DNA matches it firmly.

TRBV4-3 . CASSQGIRDDTGELFF
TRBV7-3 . CASSLRDGANNEQFF
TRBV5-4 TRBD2 CASSLTRTSGVRDEQFF
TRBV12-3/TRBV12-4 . CAEQGWGANYGYTF
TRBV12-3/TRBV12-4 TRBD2 CASRTLAGPYEQYF
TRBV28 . CASITGHNEKLFF
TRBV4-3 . CASSLGTRRQETQYF
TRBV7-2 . CASTPWRASTDTQYF
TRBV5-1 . CASKHSGPGVEQYF
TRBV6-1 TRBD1 CASRIGQANTGELFF
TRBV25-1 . CASSEPKMGDNEQFF
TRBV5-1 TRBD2 CASSLELAANTGELFF
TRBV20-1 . CSAEPGADTQYF
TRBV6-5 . CASSYNSFPYEQYF
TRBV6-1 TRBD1 CASSPYRTGGNYGYTF
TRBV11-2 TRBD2 CASSLTSGRDTQYF
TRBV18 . CASLPFGSGDTGELFF
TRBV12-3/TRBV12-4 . CASGLNEKLFF
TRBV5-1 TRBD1 CASSLRFGTVSYEQYF
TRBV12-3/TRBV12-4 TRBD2 CASSQGGLAVIGDTQYF
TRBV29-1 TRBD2 CSVLGASGRGSTDTQYF
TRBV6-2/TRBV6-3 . CASSYAGRGNEQFF
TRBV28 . CASSFGSLGTDTQYF
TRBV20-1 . CSAPHVFSGANVLTF
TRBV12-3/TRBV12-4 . CASSLDPDQFYNEQFF
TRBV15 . CATSRDQVDEQYF
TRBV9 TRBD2 CASSVDASGRAGEQFF
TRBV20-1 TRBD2 CSASSGRARTQYF
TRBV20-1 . CSALTRSKTDTQYF
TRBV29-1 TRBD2 CSVVASGQETQYF
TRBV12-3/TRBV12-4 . CASSWGGKGGAFF
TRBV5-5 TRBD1 CASSTRDRADNEQFF
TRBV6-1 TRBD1 CASTPTGGFYEQYF
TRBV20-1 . CSARDGLDEQYF
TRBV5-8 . CAISRRLLWEQYF
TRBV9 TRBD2 CASTGLAGVSNSGELFF
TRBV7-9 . CASRPAGTDTQYF
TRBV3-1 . CASGRREKGEKLFF
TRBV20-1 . CSAGGGNTEAFF
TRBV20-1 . CSANNHGLSSYEQYF
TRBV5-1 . CASSGTGTYEQYF
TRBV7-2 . CASSLEVAYEQYF
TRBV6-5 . CASSSTGTTSYEQYF
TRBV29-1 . CSVYVYEQFF
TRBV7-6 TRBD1 CASTPGTGLEEQYF
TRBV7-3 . CASSFAPKDGAFF
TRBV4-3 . CASSQVVGDYADTQYF
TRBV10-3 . CAISDFGSVHEQFF
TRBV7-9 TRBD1 CASSSPGQGEQYF
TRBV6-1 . CASSTGTPNTGELFF
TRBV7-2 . CASSLHRGETQYF
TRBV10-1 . CATALSSTDTQYF
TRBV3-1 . CASSQAFGGSTEAFF
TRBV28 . CASRLGRNTDTQYF
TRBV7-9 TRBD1 CASSFGTGAGTEAFF
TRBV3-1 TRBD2 CASSRGGGDYNEQFF
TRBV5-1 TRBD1 CASSPRTGDFNYGYTF